Presented here are 26 T cell receptor beta chains from one specimen sequenced in a study of cytomegalovirus exposure and HLA in healthy donors. The data were produced by immunoSEQ multiplex PCR, yet TCRdb's version contains in-frame clones alone and is incomplete. The sample comprises 200,000 to 300,000 clones, 87% of which are singletons, and around 11% rests with the top ten. Sequenced input: PBMCs. The receptors come from a man aged 18 to 30 in good health and CMV-seropositive.

CDR3 in amino acids: CSAGPNYEQFF. In DNA form, the CDR3 reads TGCAGTGCTGGACCCAATTATGAGCAGTTCTTC. This chain uses TRBV20-1 with TRBJ2-1, with no clear D. Germline V gives CDR1 DFQATT, CDR2 SNEGSKA (reference sequence). V lost 5 bases and J 8 bases, leaving 10 bases between the germline ends. CDR3 size: 11 residues.

The chain recombines TRBV6-5 with TRBJ1-2; 10 positions match TRBD1. The CDR3 consists of 14 residues. J gave up 2 bases and V 6 bases, and 3 bases lay outside the gene matches. Germline CDR1 reads MNHEY; CDR2 reads SVGAGI. This chain's CDR3 is CASSPGQGNYGYTF. The CDR3 coding sequence is TGTGCCAGCAGCCCGGGACAGGGGAACTATGGCTACACCTTC.

V and J are TRBV27 and TRBJ2-5; tentative D call: TRBD2 (7 bases). V shed 2 bases and J shed 1 base, with 11 bases lying between them. The CDR3 is 15 residues long. CDR1 is MNHEY, CDR2 SMNVEV, per germline (reference sequence). The CDR3 spells CASSLRGATQETQYF. The CDR3 DNA sequence: TGTGCCAGCAGTTTACGGGGGGCTACCCAAGAGACCCAGTACTTC.

The table lists this clone with a count of one. V usage is TRBV18 and J usage is TRBJ2-7, with 10 bases identical to TRBD1. Unmatched junction bases numbered 17, after V lost 8 bases and J lost 7 bases. CDR3 length equals 16 residues. Germline lookup yields CDR1 KGHSH and CDR2 LQKENI. The CDR3 here is CASLTTDGTGAWEQYF. CDR3 DNA: TGTGCCAGCCTCACCACCGATGGGACAGGGGCCTGGGAGCAGTACTTC.

This rearrangement joins TRBV15 to TRBJ2-7; no definite D call. The CDR3 extends over 14 amino acids. CDR1 and CDR2 from the germline V gene are LNHNV and YYDKDF (reference sequence). V was shortened by 0 bases and J by 0 bases, with 6 bases between the two germline ends. For the CDR3, the DNA is TGTGCCACCAGCAGAGACACGAGCTCCTACGAGCAGTACTTC. It encodes CATSRDTSSYEQYF.

The chain couples TRBV28 to TRBJ2-4; D call uncertain. This CDR3 has 12 amino acids. Germline lookup yields CDR1 MDHEN and CDR2 SYDVKM. V gave up 7 bases and J gave up 9 bases, with 13 bases separating them. CDR3 nucleotides: TGTGCCAGCACAGACGTTACGGTCATTCAGTACTTC. This translates into CASTDVTVIQYF.

V is TRBV5-6 and J is TRBJ1-2, with D unresolved. This CDR3 comprises 14 residues. Trimming removed 4 bases at V and 0 bases at J, with 10 bases between. CDR1 is SGHDT, CDR2 YYEEEE, per germline. In DNA, the CDR3 is TGTGCCAGCAGCGAACTGACACCTAACTATGGCTACACCTTC. Translated: CASSELTPNYGYTF.

This chain joins TRBV4-3 and TRBJ2-7, with TRBD2 matching over 7 bases. V shed 0 bases, J shed 0 bases, and the junction held 2 bases outside the gene matches. CDR1 LGHNA and CDR2 YSLEER come from the germline V gene. The CDR3 has 15 amino acids. CDR3 sequence: CASSQEGGASYEQYF. CDR3 bases: TGCGCCAGCAGCCAAGAGGGAGGGGCCTCCTACGAGCAGTACTTC.

The gene calls are TRBV30 and TRBJ1-1; D ambiguous. Between the trimmed V and J ends, which lost 0 bases and 2 bases, there was a span of 7 bases. This CDR3 is 13 amino acids long. Germline lookup yields CDR1 GTSNPN and CDR2 SVGIG (reference sequence). The CDR3 sequence: CAWSVWDNTEAFF. For the CDR3, the DNA is TGTGCCTGGAGTGTATGGGATAACACTGAAGCTTTCTTT.

With respect to this clone: The identical CDR3 is also encoded by other nucleotide sequences in the sample. The gene calls are TRBV30 and TRBJ1-5; D is unclear. Germline V gene data show CDR1 as GTSNPN and CDR2 as SVGIG (reference sequence). Trimming cost V 1 base and J 4 bases, with 11 bases left between them. The length of the CDR3 is 14 residues. CDR3 protein: CAWSETSSNQPQHF. As DNA, the CDR3 is TGTGCCTGGAGTGAGACTAGTTCTAATCAGCCCCAGCATTTT.

The rearrangement uses TRBV11-2 and TRBJ1-5, with TRBD1 matching over 7 bases. The CDR3 has 15 amino acids. The junction had 4 bases not matched to a gene; V was cut back by 1 base and J by 4 bases. CDR1 SGHAT and CDR2 FQNNGV come from the germline V gene. The CDR3: CASSLGQGGNQPQHF. The CDR3 bases are TGTGCCAGCAGCTTAGGACAGGGTGGGAATCAGCCCCAGCATTTT.

V is TRBV5-1 and J is TRBJ2-1; TRBD1 might be the D (5 bases). V gave up 2 bases and J gave up 4 bases, with 13 bases separating them. The CDR3 consists of 15 residues. The germline gives CDR1 SGHRS, CDR2 YFSETQ. Here the CDR3 reads CASSLLTDLYNEQFF. CDR3 nucleotide sequence: TGCGCCAGCAGCTTACTGACAGACCTTTACAATGAGCAGTTCTTC.

The rearrangement joins TRBV28 to TRBJ1-5; 7 bases are shared with TRBD1. V lost 3 bases, J lost 6 bases, and 8 bases stayed unmatched. The CDR3 is 15 residues long. Germline V lookup: CDR1 MDHEN, CDR2 SYDVKM. The CDR3 DNA sequence: TGTGCCAGCAGTTTCGACAGGGAGGTTGGTCAGCCCCAGCATTTT. As protein: CASSFDREVGQPQHF.

The rearrangement uses TRBV25-1 and TRBJ2-1; tentative D call: TRBD2 (5 bases). This CDR3 is built from 11 residues. Per germline, CDR1 MGHDK and CDR2 SYGVNS. V dropped 7 bases and J dropped 7 bases, with 8 bases sitting between them. The CDR3 DNA follows: TGTGCCAGCACTGGCGGGAATGAGCAGTTCTTC. It is translated as CASTGGNEQFF. Looking up the rest from reference TRBV25-1 and TRBJ2-1 gives the full variable domain: EADIYQTPRYLVIGTGKKITLECSQTMGHDKMYWYQQDPGMELHLIHYSYGVNSTEKGDLSSESTVSRIRTEHFPLTLESARPSHTSQYLCASTGGNEQFFGPGTRLTVL.

The V gene is TRBV4-3, the J gene TRBJ1-2; 7 nucleotides align to TRBD1. Germline loops: CDR1 LGHNA, CDR2 YSLEER. The CDR3 has 15 amino acids. After removal of 0 bases from V and 2 bases from J, the junction contained 3 bases not matched to a gene. The CDR3 protein is CASSQDLTGNYGYTF. The DNA of the CDR3 is TGCGCCAGCAGCCAAGACCTGACAGGGAACTATGGCTACACCTTC.

The chain employs TRBV5-1 and TRBJ1-1; TRBD1 might be the D (6 bases). Trimming removed 2 bases from V and 4 bases from J, with 15 bases in between. The germline V gene has CDR1 SGHRS and CDR2 YFSETQ. This CDR3 spans 15 amino acids. The DNA for the CDR3 is TGCGCCAGCAGCTTATACTCCGGAGGGGGCACTGAAGCTTTCTTT. Translated: CASSLYSGGGTEAFF.

V usage is TRBV7-9 and J usage is TRBJ2-1; unclear D gene. CDR1 and CDR2 from the germline V gene are SEHNR and FQNEAQ (reference sequence). Trimming cost V 5 bases and J 10 bases, with 18 bases left between them. The CDR3 length is 14 residues. CDR3 DNA: TGTGCCAGCAGCCATCGAGGTATAATGGAAGAGCAGTTCTTC. Translation gives CASSHRGIMEEQFF.

The chain combines TRBV9 with TRBJ2-1, with 7 bases that match TRBD1. V gave up 3 bases and J gave up 4 bases; unmatched junction bases: 10. CDR1 and CDR2 (germline): SGDLS, YYNGEE. CDR3 length equals 16 residues. DNA of the CDR3: TGTGCCAGCAGCGGAAGCCGGGACAGTACTTACAATGAGCAGTTCTTC. This encodes CASSGSRDSTYNEQFF. Looking up the rest from reference TRBV9 and TRBJ2-1 gives the full variable domain: DSGVTQTPKHLITATGQRVTLRCSPRSGDLSVYWYQQSLDQGLQFLIQYYNGEERAKGNILERFSAQQFPDLHSELNLSSLELGDSALYFCASSGSRDSTYNEQFFGPGTRLTVL.

This chain connects TRBV25-1 to TRBJ2-2; the match to TRBD1 covers 10 bases. CDR3 length: 16 residues. CDR1 and CDR2 (germline): MGHDK, SYGVNS. V trimming: 6 bases; J trimming: 1 base; junction bases outside the gene matches: 5. The CDR3 DNA sequence: TGTGCCAGCAGACAGACAGGGGGCCTGAACACCGGGGAGCTGTTTTTT. Translated, it gives CASRQTGGLNTGELFF.

V and J are TRBV5-4 and TRBJ2-3; tentative D call: TRBD2 (5 bases). The CDR3 length is 15 residues. Germline assignment: CDR1 SGHNT and CDR2 YYREEE (reference sequence). The ends were cut back, 0 bases at V and 2 bases at J, with 10 bases in the middle. The CDR3 DNA follows: TGTGCCAGCAGCTTGGCGGTCGGACTCACAGATACGCAGTATTTT. This encodes CASSLAVGLTDTQYF.

The chain is built from TRBV5-1 and TRBJ1-1; D perhaps matches TRBD1 (6 bases). V lost 1 base, J lost 3 bases, and 13 bases lay in between. Germline lookup yields CDR1 SGHRS and CDR2 YFSETQ. The CDR3 loop spans 15 amino acids. CDR3 sequence: CASSLLGGRDTEAFF. The CDR3 DNA sequence: TGCGCCAGCAGCTTGTTGGGGGGCCGTGACACTGAAGCTTTCTTT.

This chain uses TRBV2 with TRBJ2-2, with TRBD2 matching 9 bases. V shed 6 bases and J 3 bases; nucleotides not matched to a gene: 8. Per germline, CDR1 SNHLY and CDR2 FYNNEI. The CDR3 runs 16 residues. CDR3 sequence reads: CASRRGLALDTGELFF. The CDR3 DNA reads TGTGCCAGCAGGAGAGGACTAGCGTTGGACACCGGGGAGCTGTTTTTT.

The CDR3 loop reads CASSDALSYGYTF. As DNA, the CDR3 is TGTGCCAGTAGTGATGCCTTGAGCTATGGCTACACCTTC. The V call is TRBV19, the J call TRBJ1-2, with no clear D. From germline, CDR1 is LNHDA and CDR2 SQIVND (reference sequence). The CDR3 is 13 residues long. Trimming took off 5 bases at V and 4 bases at J, with 11 bases between the two ends.

The rearrangement joins TRBV2 to TRBJ1-2; D might be TRBD1 (5 bases). CDR1 is SNHLY, CDR2 FYNNEI, per germline. V shed 4 bases and J shed 2 bases, with 8 bases lying between them. This CDR3 region has 13 residues. Here the CDR3 DNA reads TGTGCCAGCAGTGGGGGGTCGAACTATGGCTACACCTTC. Residues: CASSGGSNYGYTF.

The genes are TRBV6-1 and TRBJ2-2; unclear D gene. V was trimmed by 2 bases and J by 5 bases, leaving 6 bases between them. Germline CDR1 and CDR2: MNHNS and SASEGT. CDR3 length: 13 residues. Here the CDR3 reads CASSERMTGELFF. The DNA of the CDR3 is TGTGCCAGCAGTGAACGGATGACCGGGGAGCTGTTTTTT.

The genes are TRBV29-1 and TRBJ1-2; 7 bases map to TRBD1. The germline V gene encodes CDR1 SQVTM and CDR2 ANQGSEA. This CDR3 region has 13 residues. V lost 7 bases to trimming and J lost 3 bases; unmatched junction nucleotides: 8. CDR3 coding DNA: TGCAGCGGCAAAACAGGGGCTGACTATGGCTACACCTTC. This codes for CSGKTGADYGYTF.